This paragraph covers one T cell receptor beta chain sequence. As yet, its antigen is unknown. This CDR3 contains 14 residues. Germline V CDR1 and CDR2: SGHDT, YYEEEE. The V and J ends lost 4 bases and 9 bases, in that order; junction bases with no gene match: 9. It was with 60 Vbeta and 13 Jbeta primers that the PCR ran. Clones were sequenced by immunoSEQ multiplex PCR, and TCRdb holds only the in-frame ones, with some missing. The data contain about 130,000 clones, roughly four fifths of them seen just once; the ten biggest clones take up 2.7%. Donors showed nominal health when sampled, although they likely had unrecorded immune exposures. The data were taken from a study of cytomegalovirus exposure and HLA in healthy donors. Study background: Earlier, about 179 million T cells were analyzed, and 117 million unique TCR beta sequences were found among them. Whole-study results and caveats: Rates of TCR association differed by HLA locus in a later analysis, with DRB1 highest and HLA-C lowest.

This chain uses TRBV5-6 with TRBJ1-5; 8 positions agree with TRBD1. The TCR was taken from a boy between 2 and 10 years old in good health and CMV-seronegative. Sequencing was done on a sample of PBMCs. The CDR3 loop is CASSLGTGPRPQHF. The CDR3 bases are TGTGCCAGCAGCCTAGGGACAGGACCTCGGCCCCAGCATTTT.